The rows below give T cell receptor beta chains drawn from one sample of a study of T cell responses to AZD1222 COVID-19 vaccine. Profiling relied on immunoSEQ multiplex PCR, and the TCRdb table lists in-frame clones only, not all of them. The sample records about 100,000 clones, approximately 90% being singletons. The material sequenced was peripheral blood, taken 28 days after the second AZD1222 dose. The receptors were gathered from an adult who received the AZD1222 COVID-19 vaccine. Each CDR3 is given with its conserved first and last residue. The D gene is left open where the match is weak. Clone size is shown for a subset of rows, as once, few, many or a class of expanded clone.

V,size,J,D,CDR3,DNA
TRBV19,.,TRBJ2-1,TRBD2,CASSGGGHQQFF,TGTGCCAGTAGCGGGGGGGGGCACCAGCAGTTCTTC
TRBV6-4,once,TRBJ1-4,.,CASSEGSGSGEKLFF,TGTGCCAGCAGTGAAGGAAGCGGGTCGGGTGAAAAACTGTTTTTT
TRBV6-1,.,TRBJ2-2,.,CASSERWDGELFF,TGTGCCAGCAGTGAGAGGTGGGACGGGGAGCTGTTTTTT
TRBV7-9,many,TRBJ2-1,.,CASSLALAGSSYNEQFF,TGTGCCAGCAGCTTAGCGTTGGCCGGCAGCTCCTACAATGAGCAGTTCTTC
TRBV7-9,.,TRBJ1-3,TRBD1,CASSRGQGNTIYF,TGTGCCAGCAGCCGGGGACAGGGAAACACCATATATTTT
TRBV18,.,TRBJ2-1,TRBD2,CASSHYTGTSGGANEQFF,TGTGCCAGCTCACACTACACCGGGACTAGCGGGGGGGCCAATGAGCAGTTCTTC
TRBV2,.,TRBJ1-2,.,CASSENPDKNYGYTF,TGTGCCAGCAGTGAAAACCCGGACAAAAACTATGGCTACACCTTC
TRBV5-4,.,TRBJ2-5,.,CASSPYGLTGRVQETQYF,TGTGCCAGCAGCCCCTACGGTCTGACGGGAAGGGTCCAAGAGACCCAGTACTTC
TRBV24-1,.,TRBJ2-3,.,CATSDSGSGGGRTDTQYF,TGTGCCACCAGTGACTCCGGGTCTGGCGGGGGCCGCACAGATACGCAGTATTTT
TRBV3-1/TRBV3-2,.,TRBJ2-1,.,CASSQTERFPNNEQFF,TGTGCCAGCAGCCAAACCGAGAGGTTTCCCAACAATGAGCAGTTCTTC
TRBV4-1,.,TRBJ1-4,TRBD1,CASSQDRQGALGKLFF,TGCGCCAGCAGCCAAGATCGACAGGGGGCGTTAGGAAAACTGTTTTTT
TRBV3-1/TRBV3-2,.,TRBJ2-2,.,CASSQGSNTGELFF,TGTGCCAGCAGCCAAGGGTCCAACACCGGGGAGCTGTTTTTT
TRBV9,once,TRBJ2-3,.,CASSRGSTDTQYF,TGTGCCAGCAGTCGCGGAAGCACAGATACGCAGTATTTT
TRBV10-3,.,TRBJ2-1,TRBD2,CAIKKAGGPYNEQFF,TGTGCCATCAAGAAGGCGGGGGGGCCCTACAATGAGCAGTTCTTC
TRBV10-2,.,TRBJ2-7,.,CASSYRATAYEQYF,TGCGCCAGCAGTTACAGGGCTACTGCCTACGAGCAGTACTTC
TRBV4-1,few,TRBJ2-1,TRBD2,CASSPGLAGNEQFF,TGCGCCAGCAGCCCGGGACTAGCGGGGAATGAGCAGTTCTTC
TRBV27,.,TRBJ1-6,.,CASSHPGGSPLHF,TGTGCCAGCAGTCACCCCGGCGGTTCACCCCTCCACTTT
TRBV9,.,TRBJ1-4,.,CASSVRPDSTNEKLFF,TGTGCCAGCAGCGTAAGGCCTGACTCAACTAATGAAAAACTGTTTTTT
TRBV7-2,.,TRBJ2-2,TRBD1,CASSFPGQVRSGELFF,TGTGCCAGCAGCTTCCCGGGACAGGTTCGATCCGGGGAGCTGTTTTTT
TRBV18,.,TRBJ2-1,TRBD1,CASSPGTGGGSSYNEQFF,TGTGCCAGCTCACCGGGGACAGGGGGAGGGAGCTCCTACAATGAGCAGTTCTTC
TRBV29-1,.,TRBJ2-5,.,CSVEGLGETQYF,TGCAGCGTTGAAGGACTAGGGGAGACCCAGTACTTC
TRBV18,.,TRBJ2-5,TRBD2,CASSLAAWTSGMETQYF,TGTGCCAGCTCACTTGCCGCATGGACTAGCGGGATGGAGACCCAGTACTTC
TRBV6-4,.,TRBJ2-2,TRBD1,CASSGTGEGTGELFF,TGTGCCAGCAGTGGGACAGGGGAAGGCACCGGGGAGCTGTTTTTT
TRBV20-1,.,TRBJ2-7,.,CSASFEDKSYEQYF,TGCAGTGCTAGTTTTGAGGACAAATCCTACGAGCAGTACTTC
TRBV5-1,.,TRBJ2-2,.,CASSPGTGNPGELFF,TGCGCCAGCAGCCCCGGCACAGGGAATCCCGGGGAGCTGTTTTTT
TRBV7-8,once,TRBJ1-5,.,CASSLERGVGSQPQHF,TGTGCCAGCAGCTTAGAGAGGGGGGTCGGAAGTCAGCCCCAGCATTTT